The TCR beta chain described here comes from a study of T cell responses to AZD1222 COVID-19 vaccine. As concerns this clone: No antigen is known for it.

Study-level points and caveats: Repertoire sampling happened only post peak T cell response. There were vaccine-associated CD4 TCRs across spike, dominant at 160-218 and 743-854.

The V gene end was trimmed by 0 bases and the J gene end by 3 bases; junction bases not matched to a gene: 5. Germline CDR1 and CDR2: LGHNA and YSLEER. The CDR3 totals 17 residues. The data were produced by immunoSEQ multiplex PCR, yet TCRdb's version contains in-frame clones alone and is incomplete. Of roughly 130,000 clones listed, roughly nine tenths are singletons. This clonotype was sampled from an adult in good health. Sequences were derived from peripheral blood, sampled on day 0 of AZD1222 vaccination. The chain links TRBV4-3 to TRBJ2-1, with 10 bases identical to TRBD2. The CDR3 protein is CASSQDGLADLYNEQFF. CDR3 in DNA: TGCGCCAGCAGCCAAGATGGACTAGCGGACCTCTACAATGAGCAGTTCTTC.